This entry describes one TCR beta chain. Germline CDR1 KGHSH, CDR2 LQKENI. There are 15 residues in the CDR3. Between the trimmed V and J ends, which lost 0 bases and 5 bases, there was a span of 13 bases. Authors' data handling: The assay estimated nucleated cells by amplifying reference gene primers. The repertoire was sequenced with immunoSEQ multiplex PCR; TCRdb's copy has only in-frame clones and lacks some. V and J calls and clone size come straight from that table; D and trimming were deduced from the DNA. The table includes about 80,000 clones, around 80% detected once. The data originate from a study of blood T cell repertoires in COVID-19.

Sequencing used peripheral blood. The V and J genes are TRBV18 and TRBJ1-1; D possibly corresponds to TRBD1 (6 bases). This clonotype originated in a man between 60 and 70 years old with acute or convalescent COVID-19. The CDR3 region has the DNA TGTGCCAGCTCACCACCGGCACAGGGTGAGACTGAAGCTTTCTTT. Protein: CASSPPAQGETEAFF. Supplemented by reference TRBV18 and TRBJ1-1, the full variable domain reads NAGVMQNPRHLVRRRGQEARLRCSPMKGHSHVYWYRQLPEEGLKFMVYLQKENIIDESGMPKERFSAEFPKEGPSILRIQQVVRGDSAAYFCASSPPAQGETEAFFGQGTRLTVV.